The next 10 T cell receptor beta chains were all read from a single sample in a study of blood T cell repertoires in COVID-19. The assay was immunoSEQ multiplex PCR, and TCRdb's table has in-frame clones only and misses some. The sample carries some 110,000 clones, about three quarters recorded once. Specimen: peripheral blood. Receptors were obtained from a man in his sixties or seventies with acute or convalescent COVID-19.

V gene TRBV6-5 combines with J gene TRBJ1-4, with TRBD1 identical over 9 bases. V lost 5 bases, J lost 6 bases, and 7 bases stayed unmatched. Germline CDR1 reads MNHEY; CDR2 reads SVGAGI. The CDR3 is 15 residues long. The CDR3: CASSPIQGAYEKLFF. The CDR3 DNA reads as TGTGCCAGCAGTCCAATACAGGGGGCTTATGAAAAACTGTTTTTT.

The genes are TRBV13 and TRBJ2-7, with 8 bases lining up with TRBD2. CDR1 and CDR2 from the germline V gene are PRHDT and FYEKMQ (reference sequence). There are 14 residues in the CDR3. V lost 3 bases and J lost 4; bases outside the gene matches: 5. CDR3: CASSFSGGLYEQYF. In DNA form, the CDR3 reads TGTGCCAGCAGCTTCAGCGGGGGCCTATACGAGCAGTACTTC.

V and J are TRBV18 and TRBJ1-2; D is possibly TRBD1 (5 bases). V was pared by 1 base and J by 1 base, with 13 bases between. The CDR3 runs 16 residues. Germline V gene sequence: CDR1 KGHSH, CDR2 LQKENI. CDR3 nucleotides: TGTGCCAGCTCACCACTCGACAGCCTTCGTAACTATGGCTACACCTTC. It is translated as CASSPLDSLRNYGYTF. The whole variable domain, remainder taken from reference TRBV18 and TRBJ1-2, is NAGVMQNPRHLVRRRGQEARLRCSPMKGHSHVYWYRQLPEEGLKFMVYLQKENIIDESGMPKERFSAEFPKEGPSILRIQQVVRGDSAAYFCASSPLDSLRNYGYTFGSGTRLTVV.

The chain recombines TRBV6-5 with TRBJ2-5, with D possibly being TRBD1 (5 bases). Germline CDR1 and CDR2: MNHEY and SVGAGI. V lost 8 bases to trimming and J lost 7 bases, with 8 bases between them. This CDR3 is built from 10 residues. CDR3 protein: CASFQGTQYF. The DNA for the CDR3 is TGTGCCAGCTTCCAGGGGACCCAGTACTTC.

The CDR3 region has the DNA TGTGCCACCAGTGGCCCATATCGACTAGCGGGGTACAATGAGCAGTTCTTC. This codes for CATSGPYRLAGYNEQFF. This chain joins TRBV24-1 and TRBJ2-1; TRBD2 aligns across 11 bases. Germline CDR1 and CDR2: KGHDR and SFDVKD. J lost 4 bases, V lost 5 bases, and 9 bases had no gene match. This CDR3 comprises 17 residues.

The chain recombines TRBV6-2 or TRBV6-3 with TRBJ1-2; D gene uncertain. The CDR3 consists of 11 residues. Germline V gives CDR1 MNHEY, CDR2 SVGEGT. Trimming stripped 4 bases from V and 6 bases from J, with 6 bases between. DNA for the CDR3: TGTGCCAGCAGTTTAACGGATGGCTACACCTTC. It encodes CASSLTDGYTF.

This rearrangement joins TRBV19 to TRBJ1-4; D perhaps matches TRBD1 (6 bases). Trimming pared 5 bases from V and 2 bases from J, leaving 12 bases between. This CDR3 spans 15 amino acids. CDR1 is LNHDA, CDR2 SQIVND, per germline (reference sequence). The CDR3: CASSSTGVTNEKLFF. In nucleotides, the CDR3 is TGTGCCAGTAGTTCGACAGGCGTTACTAATGAAAAACTGTTTTTT.

This clone was picked up a small number of times. V usage is TRBV5-4 and J usage is TRBJ1-1; possibly TRBD1 for D (5 bases). The V gene's germline CDR1 is SGHNT and CDR2 YYREEE (reference sequence). The CDR3 loop spans 13 amino acids. V lost 4 bases and J lost 1, with 8 bases in between. CDR3 nucleotide sequence: TGTGCCAGCAGCCCACAGGAGAACACTGAAGCTTTCTTT. This sequence encodes CASSPQENTEAFF.

This clone was seen only once. CDR3 protein: CSVLGGRAVDTQYF. As DNA, the CDR3 is TGCAGCGTCCTTGGCGGGAGGGCCGTAGATACGCAGTATTTT. The chain employs TRBV29-1 and TRBJ2-3, with 9 bases lining up with TRBD2. The junction had 9 bases not matched to a gene; V was cut back by 6 bases and J by 5 bases. From germline, CDR1 is SQVTM and CDR2 ANQGSEA. This CDR3 region has 14 residues.

The chain couples TRBV23-1 to TRBJ2-3; the match to TRBD2 covers 7 bases. TRBV23-1 is given ORF status, its function remaining uncertain. The V gene end was trimmed by 1 base and the J gene end by 1 base; junction bases not matched to a gene: 8. The CDR3 consists of 17 residues. DNA for the CDR3: TGCGCCAGCAGTCAATTTTGTGTGCTAGCGGGCACAGATACGCAGTATTTT. This sequence encodes CASSQFCVLAGTDTQYF.